Listed below are T cell receptor beta chains from one sample, sequenced in a study of response to subunit inactivated influenza vaccine. MiXCR, run by TCRdb on the RT-PCR reads, gives a single entry per CDR3 protein. The table lists around 790,000 distinct CDR3 sequences, over 20% of them singletons. The source material was PBMCs from blood, sampled roughly 5 days after vaccination. Every receptor here comes from a man aged 45 to 65 who received an inactivated influenza vaccine. The conserved cysteine and the conserved F or W are not part of the CDR3 here. A D gene is named only where the DNA matches it firmly.

d_call,v_call,j_call,cdr3_aa
.,TRBV5-1,TRBJ2-2,ASSNLGPPGELF
TRBD2,TRBV7-9,TRBJ2-7,ASSTSGLGGEQY
TRBD2,TRBV27,TRBJ2-7,ASSLTGTSGYEQY
.,TRBV7-9,TRBJ1-1,ASTGRSRNTEAF
TRBD2,TRBV10-3,TRBJ2-1,AISEPPGLARGEQF
TRBD1,TRBV5-1,TRBJ1-1,ASSPGRTGAMNTEAF
TRBD2,TRBV7-9,TRBJ2-1,ASSLAGLAGLEQF
.,TRBV20-1,TRBJ2-5,SVDERRETQY
TRBD2,TRBV6-1,TRBJ2-5,ASRKAGARTQY
TRBD1,TRBV12-3/TRBV12-4,TRBJ2-3,ASSLGQGVAGV
.,TRBV6-1,TRBJ1-6,ASTQANNSPLH
.,TRBV2,TRBJ1-1,ASMRLEAF
.,TRBV12-3/TRBV12-4,TRBJ1-2,ASSLSKGGSNYGYT
.,TRBV20-1,TRBJ1-2,SGQGDPYGYT
.,TRBV6-1,TRBJ2-3,ASSNGASTDTQY
.,TRBV10-3,TRBJ2-1,AIRRSSYNEQF
.,TRBV7-9,TRBJ2-3,ASILSGGADTQY